This T cell receptor beta chain was profiled in a study of T cells in Graves' hyperthyroidism and ophthalmopathy. In germline, CDR1 is MNHNS, CDR2 SASEGT. The CDR3 is 17 residues long. V lost 4 bases to trimming and J lost 8 bases; unmatched junction nucleotides: 14. Using RNA transcripts as the source, TCR beta CDR3 regions were amplified. The TCR CDR3 first-round RT-PCR relied on the HTBI primer set. TCRdb analysed the multiplex PCR reads with MiXCR anew, one entry per CDR3 protein. The profile shows around 520,000 distinct CDR3 sequences, roughly 15% of them singletons. This clonotype was seen ten or more times. Each patient was aged 18 to 65 and had newly diagnosed hyperthyroidism of under 2 months' duration.

The gene calls are TRBV6-1 and TRBJ2-1, with 10 bases aligning to TRBD2. The TCR sequence derives from a woman aged 40 to 49 with Graves' hyperthyroidism. Sequencing was done on a sample of blood. CDR3 region: CASSASLAGWAGDEQFF. CDR3 nucleotides: TGTGCCAGCAGTGCCTCACTAGCGGGATGGGCCGGTGATGAGCAGTTCTTC.